This T cell receptor beta chain was captured in a study of long-term antiretroviral therapy in people with HIV. Study-level background: It was about a decade after the earliest samples that the 2015 immediate-ART recommendation appeared.

Each contributor possessed a minimum of one pre-ART and a minimum of two post-ART PBMC samples. CDR3 length: 14 amino acids. V was trimmed by 4 bases and J by 6 bases, leaving 14 bases between them. Looked up from germline, CDR1 is SGDLS and CDR2 is YYNGEE. Assay version v3.0 of immunoSEQ was used, and it was run at survey level. This table comes from immunoSEQ multiplex PCR, and its TCRdb copy is limited to in-frame clones, with some not included. The sample carries about 29,000 clones, nearly 97% recorded once. Whole-study findings and limits: Whichever time point was examined, clones expanded before ART dominated the repertoire. Nothing was known about ART adherence, viral resistance or changes in therapy.

As for this clone: Its antigen is currently unknown.

The origin of this receptor is a man aged 25 to 45 with HIV. The J gene is TRBJ2-1, the V gene TRBV9, with D perhaps given as TRBD1 or TRBD2 (5 bases each). The specimen comprised unsorted PBMCs, sampled 5.3 years after starting antiretroviral therapy. CDR3 loop: CASSPGADGNEQFF. The CDR3, as DNA: TGTGCCAGCAGCCCCGGGGCAGACGGCAATGAGCAGTTCTTC.